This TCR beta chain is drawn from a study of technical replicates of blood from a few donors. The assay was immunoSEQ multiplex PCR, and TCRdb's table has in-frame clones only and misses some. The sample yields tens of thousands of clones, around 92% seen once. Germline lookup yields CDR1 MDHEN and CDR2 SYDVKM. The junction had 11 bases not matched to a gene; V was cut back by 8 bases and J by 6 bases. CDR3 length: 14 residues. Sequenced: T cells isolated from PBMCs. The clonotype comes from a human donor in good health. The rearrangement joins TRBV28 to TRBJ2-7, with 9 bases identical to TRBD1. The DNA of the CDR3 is TGTGCCAGCCGGGGACAGGGACGGACTCGCGAGCAGTACTTC. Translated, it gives CASRGQGRTREQYF.